The text below deals with one TCR beta chain. Its antigen is unidentified. Assay used: immunoSEQ multiplex PCR; TCRdb lists only in-frame clones, some missing. Among 27,000 or so clones listed, 82% were seen once. This record comes from a study of T cells in localized non-small cell lung cancer. Study findings and constraints: Uninvolved adjacent lung had the highest recorded T cell clonality, with tumor below it. Among the top 100 tumor clones, a median approximately 62 appeared in adjacent lung. Analysis by sequencing included only one tumor region, so heterogeneity remains possible.

V lost 5 bases to trimming and J lost 4 bases; unmatched junction nucleotides: 7. This CDR3 is 15 amino acids long. Germline V gene sequence: CDR1 SEHNR, CDR2 FQNEAQ (reference sequence). The clonotype comes from a woman aged 40 to 75 with stage I lung adenocarcinoma. The chain joins TRBV7-9 to TRBJ2-3, with 9 positions matching TRBD2. Sequenced here: peripheral blood, sampled before any cancer treatment. The CDR3 region is CASSKPGLAADTQYF. The CDR3 DNA reads as TGTGCCAGCAGCAAACCGGGACTAGCAGCAGATACGCAGTATTTT.